These 17 T cell receptor beta chains came from one sample sequenced in a study of molecular identifiers for immune sequencing clone quantification. Each CDR3 protein gets one entry after TCRdb re-called the PCR reads with MiXCR. The sample lists approximately 500,000 distinct CDR3 sequences, around a fifth occurring once. Sequencing was carried out using naive CD8+ T cells from blood, with Jurkat cell RNA spiked in. Subset denoted: FACS-sorted CD8+CD4-CCR7+CD45RA+ naive T cells. These receptor sequences come from a human donor in good health. Some libraries in this study had Jurkat cell RNA spiked in.

Ten or more counts support this clonotype. This chain connects TRBV27 to TRBJ1-4; TRBD1 matches 7 bases. Germline assignment: CDR1 MNHEY and CDR2 SMNVEV (reference sequence). After removal of 5 bases from V and 11 bases from J, the junction contained 8 bases not matched to a gene. The CDR3 length is 13 residues. The CDR3: CASSPHTGEKLFF. The CDR3, as DNA: TGTGCCAGCAGTCCTCATACAGGGGAGAAACTGTTTTTT.

To note about this clonotype: Since a much larger clone is just one base distant, this may be a read error. The chain combines TRBV2 with TRBJ1-4; D is unclear. Trimming pared 4 bases from V and 5 bases from J, leaving 14 bases between. Looked up from germline, CDR1 is SNHLY and CDR2 is FYNNEI. This CDR3 region has 15 residues. For the CDR3, the DNA is TGTGCCAGCAGTGTTGAGACACCGTTCAATGAAAAACTGTTTTTT. Residues: CASSVETPFNEKLFF.

This clonotype was detected ten times or more. This rearrangement joins TRBV18 to TRBJ2-3, with unresolved D. V gave up 2 bases and J gave up 4 bases, with 10 bases separating them. Germline loops: CDR1 KGHSH, CDR2 LQKENI. This CDR3 is 14 amino acids long. CDR3 sequence: CASSPGRWPDTQYF. The CDR3, as DNA: TGTGCCAGCTCACCAGGGCGCTGGCCAGATACGCAGTATTTT.

This sequence joins TRBV11-2 and TRBJ2-4, with a weak D call TRBD1 (6 bases). Between the trimmed V and J ends, which lost 5 bases and 4 bases, there was a span of 18 bases. Germline V CDR1 and CDR2: SGHAT, FQNNGV. The CDR3 contains 16 residues. Here the CDR3 reads CASSIRQVGGKNIQYF. In DNA form, the CDR3 reads TGTGCCAGCAGCATACGACAGGTTGGGGGTAAAAACATTCAGTACTTC.

This clonotype was seen at least ten times. The gene calls are TRBV29-1 and TRBJ1-4, with D possibly matching TRBD1 (6 bases). The CDR3 totals 14 residues. V was trimmed by 6 bases and J by 0 bases, leaving 11 bases between them. CDR1 is SQVTM and CDR2 is ANQGSEA in the germline V gene. The CDR3, as DNA: TGCAGCGTAGTTGGACAGTCAACTAATGAAAAACTGTTTTTT. This sequence encodes CSVVGQSTNEKLFF.

This clonotype was detected many times. This chain joins TRBV4-1 and TRBJ1-1; TRBD1 agrees at 9 bases. The germline V gene has CDR1 MGHRA and CDR2 YSYEKL. Trimming at V came to 1 base and at J to 4 bases, leaving 13 bases not matched to a gene. The CDR3 consists of 18 residues. Here the CDR3 DNA reads TGCGCCAGCAGCCAAGGGCCCGGGACAGGGTTAGGGGGCACTGAAGCTTTCTTT. It is translated as CASSQGPGTGLGGTEAFF.

This clonotype was recorded many times. The chain couples TRBV7-9 to TRBJ2-2; 10 bases map to TRBD2. Germline lookup yields CDR1 SEHNR and CDR2 FQNEAQ (reference sequence). The CDR3 sequence is 14 residues long. V trimming: 4 bases; J trimming: 8 bases; junction bases outside the gene matches: 4. The CDR3 protein is CASSSSGSLGELFF. For the CDR3, the DNA is TGTGCCAGCAGCTCTAGCGGGAGCCTAGGGGAGCTGTTTTTT.

This rearrangement joins TRBV21-1 to TRBJ2-7; the tabulated D call, TRBD2, remains unverified against the DNA. TRBV21-1 is a known pseudogene. The CDR3 consists of 15 residues. In DNA form, the CDR3 reads TGTGCCAGCAGATACATACGACGGGATTACTACGAGCAGTACTTC. Translation: CASRYIRRDYYEQYF.

Worth noting for this clonotype: Possible read error: a much larger clone is one base away. The gene calls are TRBV7-2 and TRBJ2-5; TRBD2 agrees at 9 bases. The CDR3 has 17 amino acids. Germline CDR1 and CDR2: SGHTA and FQGNSA. The junction had 15 bases not matched to a gene; V was cut back by 5 bases and J by 5 bases. CDR3 nucleotide sequence: TGTGCCAGCAGCCCTAGGACTAGCGAGGCCTGGGGTGAGACCCAGTACTTC. As protein: CASSPRTSEAWGETQYF.

This chain joins TRBV20-1 and TRBJ1-3; D perhaps matches TRBD1 (5 bases). CDR3 length: 17 amino acids. The V end was cut by 0 bases, the J end by 0 bases, with 15 bases between. The germline V gene has CDR1 DFQATT and CDR2 SNEGSKA (reference sequence). CDR3 coding DNA: TGCAGTGCTAGAGAACCGGGACGGGTAGACTCTGGAAACACCATATATTTT. This sequence encodes CSAREPGRVDSGNTIYF.

This clonotype came up many times. This chain uses TRBV15 with TRBJ2-1; D remains ambiguous. Trimming left V 0 bases short and J 0 bases short, with 12 bases between. CDR3 length: 17 amino acids. The germline CDR1 and CDR2 sequences are LNHNV and YYDKDF (reference sequence). CDR3 in amino acids: CATSRDKVLRSYNEQFF. CDR3 nucleotides: TGTGCCACCAGCAGAGATAAGGTCCTCCGCTCCTACAATGAGCAGTTCTTC.

The chain has TRBV6-2 or TRBV6-3 and TRBJ2-3, with unresolved D. CDR1 is MNHEY, CDR2 SVGEGT, per germline. CDR3 length: 16 amino acids. Trimming cost V 0 bases and J 6 bases, with 16 bases left between them. In DNA, the CDR3 is TGTGCCAGCAGTTACTCGGTCATACCCCGCGAGGATACGCAGTATTTT. Its protein product is CASSYSVIPREDTQYF.

This clonotype was seen ten or more times. The V gene is TRBV7-8, the J gene TRBJ1-4, with D unresolved. Trimming cost V 1 base and J 0 bases, with 9 bases left between them. The germline V gene has CDR1 SGHVS and CDR2 FQNEAQ. The CDR3 totals 16 residues. CDR3 sequence (DNA): TGTGCCAGCAGCTTAGTCAGGCGAACAACTAATGAAAAACTGTTTTTT. It is translated as CASSLVRRTTNEKLFF.

This clonotype has at least ten counts. This sequence joins TRBV7-2 and TRBJ1-1; no clear D gene. V was clipped by 4 bases and J by 4 bases, with 10 bases between them. From germline, CDR1 is SGHTA and CDR2 FQGNSA. The CDR3 has 13 residues. The CDR3 bases are TGTGCCAGCAGCTCGATTCGATCCACTGAAGCTTTCTTT. It translates to CASSSIRSTEAFF. The complete variable domain, with remaining parts taken from reference TRBV7-2 and TRBJ1-1, reads GAGVSQSPSNKVTEKGKDVELRCDPISGHTALYWYRQSLGQGLEFLIYFQGNSAPDKSGLPSDRFSAERTGGSVSTLTIQRTQQEDSAVYLCASSSIRSTEAFFGQGTRLTVV.

This clonotype was recorded many times. The chain employs TRBV29-1 and TRBJ2-2; weak D call: TRBD1 (6 bases). Germline CDR1 is SQVTM and CDR2 is ANQGSEA. The V end was cut by 7 bases, the J end by 0 bases, with 18 bases between. The CDR3 is 16 amino acids. CDR3: CSASDYRDPNTGELFF. Written as DNA, the CDR3 is TGCAGCGCAAGCGACTACAGGGACCCGAACACCGGGGAGCTGTTTTTT.

V usage is TRBV9 and J usage is TRBJ2-7; 7 nucleotides agree with TRBD1. The CDR3 has 16 residues. After removal of 4 bases from V and 6 bases from J, the junction contained 16 bases not matched to a gene. Germline V gives CDR1 SGDLS, CDR2 YYNGEE. CDR3 nucleotide sequence: TGTGCCAGCAGCCCGAGAGGGGGCCTTACCCTTCCCGAGCAGTACTTC. Amino acids: CASSPRGGLTLPEQYF. Supplemented by reference TRBV9 and TRBJ2-7, the full variable domain reads DSGVTQTPKHLITATGQRVTLRCSPRSGDLSVYWYQQSLDQGLQFLIQYYNGEERAKGNILERFSAQQFPDLHSELNLSSLELGDSALYFCASSPRGGLTLPEQYFGPGTRLTVT.

The table lists this clonotype with many counts. The chain employs TRBV29-1 and TRBJ2-2; a possible D gene is TRBD1 (5 bases). The CDR3 length is 12 residues. The V end lost 2 bases, the J end lost 7 bases, and 8 bases lay between the germline ends. Germline values: CDR1 SQVTM, CDR2 ANQGSEA. The CDR3 DNA sequence: TGCAGCGTTGAATCAGGGAACGGGGAGCTGTTTTTT. This sequence encodes CSVESGNGELFF.